This T cell receptor beta chain came from a study of T cell changes during pregnancy in multiple sclerosis (dated by TCRdb to between 2018 and 2021). Study-level background: Changes in the T cell repertoire over the course of pregnancy were examined in this study in women with multiple sclerosis.

Library generation was performed with the immunoSEQ multiplex PCR assay. As stored in TCRdb, this immuneACCESS dataset retains in-frame rearrangements with V and J assigned. A fraction of the clones does not appear; measured against another copy, unresolved V genes explain less than half of the discrepancy, and the remainder lacks a known reason. For this sample there are about 20,000 clones; more than 75% appear just once. The ten largest clonotypes hold 8.5% to 10% of the sample. As regards this clone: What antigen it recognizes has not been identified. No much larger clone is present one base from it, and per-base qualities are unavailable.

The CDR3, cysteine through phenylalanine, is 14 amino acids long. The read is trimmed to its CDR3 DNA, 42 bases read in frame from base 1. The germline V end is reduced by 3 bases and the J end by 8 bases; junction bases left unmatched: 6. For CDR1 and CDR2, the germline V gene lists MNHNS and SASEGT. The sequenced sample was CD8+ T cells from peripheral blood mononuclear cells, obtained after pregnancy. This receptor was taken from a female donor with multiple sclerosis, enrolled in a pregnancy study. The chain uses TRBV6-1 and TRBJ1-4, with 7 bases aligning to TRBD1. The CDR3 is CASSEEGADEKLFF. The bases are TGTGCCAGCAGTGAGGAGGGGGCGGACGAAAAACTGTTTTTT.